The 20 T cell receptor beta chains below were found in one sample sequenced in a study of blood T cell repertoires in COVID-19. TCRdb keeps only in-frame clones here, not all; method: immunoSEQ multiplex PCR. The sample includes 150,000 to 200,000 clones, almost 80% of them seen just once. Sequenced sample: peripheral blood. These receptors were obtained from a man aged 60 to 69 with active or convalescent COVID-19.

The V and J genes are TRBV5-1 and TRBJ2-1, with D tentatively TRBD2 (6 bases). V lost 0 bases to trimming and J lost 8 bases, with 15 bases between them. The CDR3 is made up of 15 amino acids. Germline V CDR1 and CDR2: SGHRS, YFSETQ. DNA for the CDR3: TGCGCCAGCAGCTTGGGCGGAGGGAACGTCTATGAGCAGTTCTTC. Its translation: CASSLGGGNVYEQFF.

V usage is TRBV6-6 and J usage is TRBJ2-2, with 8 bases fitting TRBD2. V lost 7 bases to trimming and J lost 1 base; unmatched junction nucleotides: 8. Germline assignment: CDR1 MNHNY and CDR2 SVGAGI (reference sequence). The CDR3 covers 16 residues. The CDR3 DNA is TGTGCCAGCATTCCCTCCGGGACTAGGAACACCGGGGAGCTGTTTTTT. This translates into CASIPSGTRNTGELFF.

In this sample, this clone turned up once. The chain has TRBV5-6 and TRBJ1-6; D remains ambiguous. Germline V gene lookup returns CDR1 SGHDT and CDR2 YYEEEE. The CDR3 is 15 residues long. Trimming shortened V by 3 bases and J by 0 bases, and 7 bases separated the two germline ends. The CDR3 is CASSYRGSYNSPLHF. The CDR3 DNA sequence: TGTGCCAGCAGCTACCGGGGCTCCTATAATTCACCCCTCCACTTT.

This chain joins TRBV7-3 and TRBJ1-6; D gene ambiguous. Germline V gene lookup returns CDR1 SGHTA and CDR2 FQGTGA. V was trimmed by 4 bases and J by 8 bases, leaving 6 bases between them. This CDR3 region has 12 residues. CDR3 nucleotides: TGTGCCAGCAGCTACCAGGATTCACCCCTCCACTTT. Translated, it gives CASSYQDSPLHF.

Regarding this clone: One end of the junction varies from germline; a read error may be responsible. The J gene is TRBJ1-4, the V gene TRBV19; TRBD1 matches 9 bases. Germline assignment: CDR1 LNHDA and CDR2 SQIVND (reference sequence). The CDR3 spans 17 residues. This CDR3 reads CASRIASTGTGYEKLFF. CDR3 nucleotides: TGTGCCAGTAGAATAGCCTCAACCGGGACAGGGTATGAAAAACTGTTTTTT.

This sequence joins TRBV27 and TRBJ2-7; 7 positions agree with TRBD2. This CDR3 has 14 amino acids. CDR1 MNHEY and CDR2 SMNVEV come from the germline V gene (reference sequence). With 0 bases clipped from V and 6 bases from J, the junction kept 5 bases outside the gene matches. CDR3 DNA: TGTGCCAGCAGTTTATCGACTAGCTTCGGCGAGCAGTACTTC. Translated, it gives CASSLSTSFGEQYF.

This sequence joins TRBV24-1 and TRBJ2-1; TRBD2 matches 14 bases. The CDR3 is 16 amino acids. In germline, CDR1 is KGHDR, CDR2 SFDVKD. Losses at the gene ends were 4 bases for V and 10 bases for J; bases not matched to a gene: 8. In nucleotides, the CDR3 is TGTGCCACCAGTGACATGGGACTAGCGGGAGAAGAAGAGCAGTTCTTC. It is translated as CATSDMGLAGEEEQFF.

J is TRBJ1-1 and V is TRBV6-5, with 7 positions matching TRBD1. The CDR3 is made up of 14 amino acids. Trimming cost V 2 bases and J 1 base; bases outside gene matches: 1. Germline V lookup: CDR1 MNHEY, CDR2 SVGAGI. The CDR3 nucleotides are TGTGCCAGCAGTTACCAGGGGGAGAACACTGAAGCTTTCTTT. Translation: CASSYQGENTEAFF.

The gene calls are TRBV5-1 and TRBJ1-1; 7 bases match TRBD1. This CDR3 is built from 14 residues. Germline CDR1 SGHRS, CDR2 YFSETQ. J gave up 0 bases and V 4 bases, and 3 bases lay outside the gene matches. The CDR3 sequence is CASSRDRVNTEAFF. CDR3 DNA: TGCGCCAGCAGCAGAGACAGGGTGAACACTGAAGCTTTCTTT.

The chain recombines TRBV2 with TRBJ2-1; D is perhaps TRBD1 (5 bases). The CDR3 has 13 amino acids. V was shortened by 2 bases and J by 7 bases, with 9 bases between the two germline ends. CDR1 and CDR2 from the germline V gene are SNHLY and FYNNEI. CDR3 in amino acids: CASSESGKNEQFF. CDR3 nucleotide sequence: TGTGCCAGCAGTGAATCAGGGAAAAATGAGCAGTTCTTC.

The CDR3 coding sequence is TGTGCCAGCAGCCAAGCCAGGGGAGTCAATGAGCAGTTCTTC. This codes for CASSQARGVNEQFF. This chain connects TRBV3-1 (or the pseudogene TRBV3-2) to TRBJ2-1, with TRBD1 as a possible D gene (6 bases). The CDR3 contains 14 residues. Germline V gives CDR1 LGHDT, CDR2 YNNKEL (reference sequence). With 1 base removed from V and 6 bases from J, the gap between germline ends came to 10 bases.

This clone was detected once. The chain uses TRBV7-9 and TRBJ1-4, with a possible D match to TRBD1 (6 bases). The CDR3 loop spans 15 amino acids. CDR1 and CDR2 from the germline V gene are SEHNR and FQNEAQ (reference sequence). V lost 1 base to trimming and J lost 5 bases, with 11 bases between them. The CDR3 is CASSLGDKLNEKLFF. CDR3 coding DNA: TGTGCCAGCAGCTTAGGGGACAAACTGAATGAAAAACTGTTTTTT.

J is TRBJ1-5 and V is TRBV28, with D possibly being TRBD1 (6 bases). Trimming removed 3 bases from V and 3 bases from J, with 24 bases in between. Looked up from germline, CDR1 is MDHEN and CDR2 is SYDVKM. The CDR3 loop spans 19 amino acids. The CDR3 region has the DNA TGTGCCAGCAGTTTTTCGATAGTAGGCAGGGGACCGCTCAATCAGCCCCAGCATTTT. Amino acid sequence: CASSFSIVGRGPLNQPQHF.

This chain links TRBV3-1 (or the pseudogene TRBV3-2) with TRBJ2-7; TRBD2 agrees at 7 bases. The CDR3 has 14 residues. After removal of 4 bases from V and 5 bases from J, the junction contained 8 bases not matched to a gene. CDR1 is LGHDT, CDR2 YNNKEL, per germline (reference sequence). The CDR3 DNA sequence: TGTGCCAGCAGCCTCACGTGGGGAGGGAACGAGCAGTACTTC. Its translation is CASSLTWGGNEQYF.

V is TRBV18 and J is TRBJ2-7, with TRBD1 matching 7 bases. The CDR3 totals 13 residues. The V segment lost 5 bases and the J segment 4 bases; nucleotides outside the gene matches: 5. Germline V lookup: CDR1 KGHSH, CDR2 LQKENI. CDR3 region: CASSGDRAYEQYF. CDR3 sequence (DNA): TGTGCCAGCTCAGGCGACAGGGCTTACGAGCAGTACTTC.

The sample holds one count of this clone. The gene calls are TRBV19 and TRBJ1-5, with 9 bases matching TRBD1. Germline V CDR1 and CDR2: LNHDA, SQIVND (reference sequence). This CDR3 has 13 amino acids. The V segment lost 8 bases and the J segment 5 bases; nucleotides outside the gene matches: 4. The CDR3 DNA sequence: TGTGCCAGTCACGGGACAGGGTATCAGCCCCAGCATTTT. This translates into CASHGTGYQPQHF.

This sequence joins TRBV28 and TRBJ2-7; TRBD2 aligns across 16 bases. The CDR3 spans 15 residues. CDR1 is MDHEN, CDR2 SYDVKM, per germline. V gave up 5 bases and J gave up 12 bases; unmatched junction bases: 10. The CDR3 is CASSTSGTSGRAGYF. As DNA, the CDR3 is TGTGCCAGCAGTACCTCCGGGACTAGCGGGAGGGCGGGGTACTTC.

V usage is TRBV7-2 and J usage is TRBJ1-6; TRBD1 matches 11 bases. Germline V gene lookup returns CDR1 SGHTA and CDR2 FQGNSA. J was trimmed by 15 bases and V by 1 base; bases with no gene match: 2. This CDR3 contains 13 residues. DNA of the CDR3: TGTGCCAGCAGCTTAGTGGGACAGGGGGTCCTCCACTTT. Translating it yields CASSLVGQGVLHF.

J is TRBJ1-4 and V is TRBV3-1 (or the pseudogene TRBV3-2), with TRBD1 identical over 9 bases. The germline V gene has CDR1 LGHDT and CDR2 YNNKEL (reference sequence). Trimming removed 4 bases from V and 7 bases from J; junction bases left unmatched: 4. The CDR3 spans 14 residues. CDR3 bases: TGTGCCAGCAGCCGAGGGACAGGGCGTGAAAAACTGTTTTTT. Encoded protein: CASSRGTGREKLFF.

This CDR3 is CASSLSQRETDTQYF. CDR3 sequence (DNA): TGCGCCAGCAGCTTGTCTCAGCGGGAGACAGATACGCAGTATTTT. The J gene is TRBJ2-3, the V gene TRBV5-1; TRBD2 matches at 8 bases. V lost 1 base and J lost 3; bases outside the gene matches: 4. The CDR3 consists of 15 residues. Germline CDR1 SGHRS, CDR2 YFSETQ.